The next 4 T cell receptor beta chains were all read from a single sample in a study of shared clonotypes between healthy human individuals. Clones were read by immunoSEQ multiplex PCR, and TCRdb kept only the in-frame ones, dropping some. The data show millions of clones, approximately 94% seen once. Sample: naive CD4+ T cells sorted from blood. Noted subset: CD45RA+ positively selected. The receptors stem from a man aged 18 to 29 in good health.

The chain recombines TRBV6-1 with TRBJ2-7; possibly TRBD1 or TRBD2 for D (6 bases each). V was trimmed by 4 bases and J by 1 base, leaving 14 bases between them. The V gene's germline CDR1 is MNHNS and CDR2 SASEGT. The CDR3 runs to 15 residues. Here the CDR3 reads CASSGTGTYSYEQYF. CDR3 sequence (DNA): TGTGCCAGCAGTGGCACAGGGACTTATTCCTACGAGCAGTACTTC.

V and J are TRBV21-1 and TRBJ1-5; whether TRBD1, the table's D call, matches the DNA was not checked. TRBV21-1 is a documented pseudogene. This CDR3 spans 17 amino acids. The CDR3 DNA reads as TGTGCCAGCAGCAAGATCCGACAGGGTTCTTTTCCTCAGCCCCAGCATTTT. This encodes CASSKIRQGSFPQPQHF.

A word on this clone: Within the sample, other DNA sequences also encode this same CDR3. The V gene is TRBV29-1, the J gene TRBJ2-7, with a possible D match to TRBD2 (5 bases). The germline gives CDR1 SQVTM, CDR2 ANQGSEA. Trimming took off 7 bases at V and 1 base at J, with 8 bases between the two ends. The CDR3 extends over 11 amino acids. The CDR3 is CSATGSYEQYF. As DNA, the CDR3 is TGCAGCGCCACGGGGTCCTACGAGCAGTACTTC.

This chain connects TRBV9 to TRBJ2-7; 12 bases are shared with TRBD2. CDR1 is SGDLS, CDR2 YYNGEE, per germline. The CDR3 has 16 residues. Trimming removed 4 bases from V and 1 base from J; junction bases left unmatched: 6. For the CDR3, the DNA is TGTGCCAGCAGCCCCTCACTAGCGGGAGGTTCCTACGAGCAGTACTTC. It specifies CASSPSLAGGSYEQYF.